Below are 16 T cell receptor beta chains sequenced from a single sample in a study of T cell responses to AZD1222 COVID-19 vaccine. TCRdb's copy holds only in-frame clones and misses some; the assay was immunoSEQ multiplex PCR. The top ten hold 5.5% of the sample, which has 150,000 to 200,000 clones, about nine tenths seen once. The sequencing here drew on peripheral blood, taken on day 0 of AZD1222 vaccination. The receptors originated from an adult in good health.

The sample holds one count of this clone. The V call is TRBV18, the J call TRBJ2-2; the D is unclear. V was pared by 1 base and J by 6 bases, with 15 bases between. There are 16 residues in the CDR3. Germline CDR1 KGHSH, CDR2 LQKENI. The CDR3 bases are TGTGCCAGCTCACCACGTGTCGAAACTGGGGCCGGGGAGCTGTTTTTT. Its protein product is CASSPRVETGAGELFF.

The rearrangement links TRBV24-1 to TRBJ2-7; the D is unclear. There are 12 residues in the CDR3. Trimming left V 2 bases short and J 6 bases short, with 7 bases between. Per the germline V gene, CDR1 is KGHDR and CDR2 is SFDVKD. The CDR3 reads CATSDWATEQYF. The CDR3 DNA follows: TGTGCCACCAGTGATTGGGCGACCGAGCAGTACTTC.

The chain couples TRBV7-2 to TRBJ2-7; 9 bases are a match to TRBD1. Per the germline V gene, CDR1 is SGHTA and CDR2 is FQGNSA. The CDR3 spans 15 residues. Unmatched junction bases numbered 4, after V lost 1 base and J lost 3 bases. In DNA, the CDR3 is TGTGCCAGCAGCTTAGTGGGACAGGGCGTCTACGAGCAGTACTTC. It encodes CASSLVGQGVYEQYF.

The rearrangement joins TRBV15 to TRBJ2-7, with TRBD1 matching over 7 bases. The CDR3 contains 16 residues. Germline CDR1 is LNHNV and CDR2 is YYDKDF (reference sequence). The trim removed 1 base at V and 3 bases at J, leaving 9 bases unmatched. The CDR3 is CATSRGDGTDLYEQYF. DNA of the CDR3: TGTGCCACCAGCAGAGGGGACGGGACAGATCTCTACGAGCAGTACTTC. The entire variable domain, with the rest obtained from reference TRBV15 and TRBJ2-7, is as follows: DAMVIQNPRYQVTQFGKPVTLSCSQTLNHNVMYWYQQKSSQAPKLLFHYYDKDFNNEADTPDNFQSRRPNTSFCFLDIRSPGLGDTAMYLCATSRGDGTDLYEQYFGPGTRLTVT.

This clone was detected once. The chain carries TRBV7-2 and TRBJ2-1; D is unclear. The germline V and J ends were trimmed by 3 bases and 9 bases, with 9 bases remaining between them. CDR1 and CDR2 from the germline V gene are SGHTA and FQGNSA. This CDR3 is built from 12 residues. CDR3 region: CASSFRRTEQFF. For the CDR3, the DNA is TGTGCCAGCAGCTTCAGACGTACTGAGCAGTTCTTC. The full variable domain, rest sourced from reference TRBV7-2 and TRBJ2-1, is GAGVSQSPSNKVTEKGKDVELRCDPISGHTALYWYRQSLGQGLEFLIYFQGNSAPDKSGLPSDRFSAERTGGSVSTLTIQRTQQEDSAVYLCASSFRRTEQFFGPGTRLTVL.

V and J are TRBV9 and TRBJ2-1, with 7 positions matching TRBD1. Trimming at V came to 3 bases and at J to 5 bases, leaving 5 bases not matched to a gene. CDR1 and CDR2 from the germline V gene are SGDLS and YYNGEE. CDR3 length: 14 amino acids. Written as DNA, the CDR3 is TGTGCCAGCAGCGGTACAGGGGTCCACAATGAGCAGTTCTTC. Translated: CASSGTGVHNEQFF.

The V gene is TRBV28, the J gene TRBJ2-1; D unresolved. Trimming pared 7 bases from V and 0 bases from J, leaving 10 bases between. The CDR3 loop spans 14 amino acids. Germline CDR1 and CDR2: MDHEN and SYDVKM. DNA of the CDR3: TGTGCCAGCAAGTCCCAGAGCTCCTACAATGAGCAGTTCTTC. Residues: CASKSQSSYNEQFF.

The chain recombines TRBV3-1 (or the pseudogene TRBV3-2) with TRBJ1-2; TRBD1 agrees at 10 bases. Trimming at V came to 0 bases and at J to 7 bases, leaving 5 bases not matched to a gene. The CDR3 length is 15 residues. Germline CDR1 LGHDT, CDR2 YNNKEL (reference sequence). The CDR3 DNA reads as TGTGCCAGCAGCCAAGATAGTTGGGACAGGGGTGGCTACACCTTC. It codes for CASSQDSWDRGGYTF.

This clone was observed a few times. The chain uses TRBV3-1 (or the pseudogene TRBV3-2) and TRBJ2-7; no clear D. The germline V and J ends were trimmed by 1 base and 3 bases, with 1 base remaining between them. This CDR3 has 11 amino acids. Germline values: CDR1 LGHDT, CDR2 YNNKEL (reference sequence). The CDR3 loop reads CASSQGYEQYF. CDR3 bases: TGTGCCAGCAGCCAAGGCTACGAGCAGTACTTC.

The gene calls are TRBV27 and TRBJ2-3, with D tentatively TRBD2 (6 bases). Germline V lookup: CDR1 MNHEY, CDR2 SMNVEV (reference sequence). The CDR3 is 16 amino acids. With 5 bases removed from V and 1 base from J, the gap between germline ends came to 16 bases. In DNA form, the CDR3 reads TGTGCCAGCAGTCCCTCCGTGGTAGCGGGCACAGATACGCAGTATTTT. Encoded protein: CASSPSVVAGTDTQYF.

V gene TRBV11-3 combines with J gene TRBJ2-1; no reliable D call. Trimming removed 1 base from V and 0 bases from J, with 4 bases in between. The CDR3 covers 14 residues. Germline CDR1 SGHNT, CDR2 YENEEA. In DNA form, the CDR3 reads TGTGCCAGCAGCTTAGGAAGCTCCTACAATGAGCAGTTCTTC. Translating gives CASSLGSSYNEQFF.

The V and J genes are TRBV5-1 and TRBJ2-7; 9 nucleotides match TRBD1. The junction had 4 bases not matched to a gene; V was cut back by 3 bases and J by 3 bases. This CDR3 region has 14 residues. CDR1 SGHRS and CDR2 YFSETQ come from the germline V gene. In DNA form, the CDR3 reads TGCGCCAGCAGCTGGGACAGGGTTGACTACGAGCAGTACTTC. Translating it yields CASSWDRVDYEQYF.

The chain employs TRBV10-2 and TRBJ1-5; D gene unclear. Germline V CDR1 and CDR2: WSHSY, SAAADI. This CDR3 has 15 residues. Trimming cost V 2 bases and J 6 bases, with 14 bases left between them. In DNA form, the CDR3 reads TGCGCCAGCAGTGAGGACGAGGTCTGGGGTCAGCCCCAGCATTTT. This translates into CASSEDEVWGQPQHF.

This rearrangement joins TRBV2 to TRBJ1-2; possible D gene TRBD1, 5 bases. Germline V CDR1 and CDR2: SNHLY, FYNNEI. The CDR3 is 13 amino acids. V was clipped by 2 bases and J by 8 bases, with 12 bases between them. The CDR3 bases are TGTGCCAGCAGTGAAACAGGACAAGGAGGCTACACCTTC. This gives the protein CASSETGQGGYTF.

The CDR3 nucleotides are TGTGCCAGTAAGGACAGGCCCAACTATGGCTACACCTTC. Its protein product is CASKDRPNYGYTF. The chain joins TRBV19 to TRBJ1-2; 7 positions match TRBD1. Per germline, CDR1 LNHDA and CDR2 SQIVND (reference sequence). Unmatched junction bases numbered 4, after V lost 7 bases and J lost 2 bases. The CDR3 extends over 13 amino acids.

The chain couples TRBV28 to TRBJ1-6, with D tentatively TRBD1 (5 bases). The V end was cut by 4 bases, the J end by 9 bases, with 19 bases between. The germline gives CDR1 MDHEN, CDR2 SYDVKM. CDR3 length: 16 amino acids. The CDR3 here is CASSSPGAGRSSPLHF. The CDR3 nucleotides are TGTGCCAGCAGTTCCCCCGGGGCAGGCAGGAGTTCACCCCTCCACTTT.